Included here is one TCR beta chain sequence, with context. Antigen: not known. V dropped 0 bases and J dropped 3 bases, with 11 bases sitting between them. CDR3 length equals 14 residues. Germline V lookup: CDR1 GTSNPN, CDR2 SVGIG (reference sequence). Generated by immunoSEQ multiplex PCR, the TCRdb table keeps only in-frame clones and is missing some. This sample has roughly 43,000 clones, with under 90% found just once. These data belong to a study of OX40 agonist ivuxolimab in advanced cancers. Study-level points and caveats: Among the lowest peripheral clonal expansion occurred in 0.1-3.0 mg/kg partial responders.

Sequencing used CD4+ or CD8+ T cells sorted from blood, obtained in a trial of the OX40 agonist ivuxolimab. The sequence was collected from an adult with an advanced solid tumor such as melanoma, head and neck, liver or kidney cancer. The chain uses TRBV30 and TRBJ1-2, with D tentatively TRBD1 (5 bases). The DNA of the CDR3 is TGTGCCTGGAGTGTACTGGGCAGGGACTATGGCTACACCTTC. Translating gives CAWSVLGRDYGYTF.